This T cell receptor (beta chain) was captured in a study of blood T cell repertoires in COVID-19. Looking at the study overall: Sources were T cells, B-cell-depleted T cells, or PBMCs; the material itself was cDNA or gDNA.

TCRdb's copy holds only in-frame clones and misses some; the assay was immunoSEQ multiplex PCR. The sample has about 76,000 clones; approximately 86% are singletons. The CDR3 length is 16 residues. Germline values: CDR1 MNHEY, CDR2 SMNVEV (reference sequence). Trimming removed 5 bases at V and 8 bases at J, with 22 bases between. V usage is TRBV27 and J usage is TRBJ2-1; no definite D call. The clonotype was recovered from a human donor in a cohort sampled during active COVID-19. Sequencing input: peripheral blood. CDR3 residues: CASSPSEARRWDEQFF. The CDR3 DNA follows: TGTGCCAGCAGTCCCAGTGAAGCTAGACGGTGGGATGAGCAGTTCTTC.